The T cell receptor (beta chain) described here comes from a study of CDR3 diversity in severe acne. This clonotype was observed many times. CDR3 length: 13 amino acids. The germline V and J ends were trimmed by 2 bases and 3 bases, with 7 bases remaining between them. A single record per CDR3 protein comes from TCRdb applying MiXCR to the PCR reads. The table shows more than 85,000 distinct CDR3 sequences, with roughly 51% occurring only once. The sequence came from a male donor with acne. The chain carries TRBV12-3 or TRBV12-4 and TRBJ2-5, with D unresolved. Sequenced input: blood. CDR3 sequence reads: CASSLQVKETQYF. The CDR3 DNA reads as TGTGCCAGCAGTTTACAAGTAAAAGAGACCCAGTACTTC.